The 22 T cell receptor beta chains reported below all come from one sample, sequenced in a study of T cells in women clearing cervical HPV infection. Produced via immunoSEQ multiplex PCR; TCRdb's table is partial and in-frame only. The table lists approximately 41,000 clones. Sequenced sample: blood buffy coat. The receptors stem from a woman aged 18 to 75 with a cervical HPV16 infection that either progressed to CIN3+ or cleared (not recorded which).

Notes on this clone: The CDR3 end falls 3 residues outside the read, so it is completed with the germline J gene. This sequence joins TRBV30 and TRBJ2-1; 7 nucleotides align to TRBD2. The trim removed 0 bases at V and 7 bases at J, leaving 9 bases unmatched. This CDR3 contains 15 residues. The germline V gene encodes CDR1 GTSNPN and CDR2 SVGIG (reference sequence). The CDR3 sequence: CAWSVLGGVGNEQFF. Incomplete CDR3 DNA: TGTGCCTGGAGTGTATTGGGGGGGGTTGGGAATGAG.

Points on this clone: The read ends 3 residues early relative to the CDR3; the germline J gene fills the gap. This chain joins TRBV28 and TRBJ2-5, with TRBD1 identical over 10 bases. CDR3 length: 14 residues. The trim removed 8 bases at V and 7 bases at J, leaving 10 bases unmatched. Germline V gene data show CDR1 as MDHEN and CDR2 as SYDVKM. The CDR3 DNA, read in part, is TGTGCCAGCCGGCAAACAAGACAGGGGGCGACC. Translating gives CASRQTRQGAT. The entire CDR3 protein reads CASRQTRQGATQYF.

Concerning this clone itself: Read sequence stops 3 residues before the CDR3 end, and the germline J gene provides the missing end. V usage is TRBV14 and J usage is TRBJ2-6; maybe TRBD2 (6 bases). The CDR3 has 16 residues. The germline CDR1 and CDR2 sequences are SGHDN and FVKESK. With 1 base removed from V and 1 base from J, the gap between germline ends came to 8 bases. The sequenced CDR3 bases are TGTGCCAGCAGCCAAGTCCGGGGGTCTGGGGCCAACGTC. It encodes CASSQVRGSGANV. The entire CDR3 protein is CASSQVRGSGANVLTF.

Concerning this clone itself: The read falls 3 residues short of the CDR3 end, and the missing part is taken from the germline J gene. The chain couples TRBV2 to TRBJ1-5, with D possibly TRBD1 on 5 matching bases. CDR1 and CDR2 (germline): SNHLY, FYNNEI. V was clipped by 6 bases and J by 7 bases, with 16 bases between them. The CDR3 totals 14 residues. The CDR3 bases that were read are TGTGCCAGCAGGGCCTTCGGGGGAAGGCAGCCC. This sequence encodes CASRAFGGRQP. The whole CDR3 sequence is CASRAFGGRQPQHF.

The CDR3 here is CASSTTGLDTGELFF. The DNA read from the CDR3 is TGTGCCAGCAGTACGACAGGGTTGGACACCGGGGAG. This chain joins TRBV28 and TRBJ2-2; the match to TRBD1 covers 7 bases. The sequenced fragment ends 3 residues before the CDR3 boundary, so the rest is inferred from the germline J gene. There are 15 residues in the CDR3. Per germline, CDR1 MDHEN and CDR2 SYDVKM. With V trimmed by 5 bases and J by 3 bases, 6 bases remained unmatched.

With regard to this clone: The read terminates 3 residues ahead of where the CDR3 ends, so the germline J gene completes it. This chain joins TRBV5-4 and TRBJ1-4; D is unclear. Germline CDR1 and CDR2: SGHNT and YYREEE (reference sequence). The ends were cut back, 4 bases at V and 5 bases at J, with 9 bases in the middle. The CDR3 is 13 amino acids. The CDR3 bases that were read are TGTGCCAGCAGCGACTCGGGGAATGAAAAA. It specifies CASSDSGNEK. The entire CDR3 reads CASSDSGNEKLFF. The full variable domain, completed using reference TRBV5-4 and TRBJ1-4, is ETGVTQSPTHLIKTRGQQVTLRCSSQSGHNTVSWYQQALGQGPQFIFQYYREEENGRGNFPPRFSGLQFPNYSSELNVNALELDDSALYLCASSDSGNEKLFFGSGTQLSVL.

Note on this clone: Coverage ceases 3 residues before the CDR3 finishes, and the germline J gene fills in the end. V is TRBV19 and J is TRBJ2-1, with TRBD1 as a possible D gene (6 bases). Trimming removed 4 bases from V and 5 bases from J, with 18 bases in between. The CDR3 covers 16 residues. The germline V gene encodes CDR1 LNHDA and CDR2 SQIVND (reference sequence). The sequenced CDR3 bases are TGTGCCAGTAGTAAGAGGGGGACGCCGCCGAACAATGAG. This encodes CASSKRGTPPNNE. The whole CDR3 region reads CASSKRGTPPNNEQFF.

CDR3 loop: CASSDRTGPNTEAFF. Incomplete CDR3 DNA: TGTGCCAGCAGCGACCGGACAGGGCCGAACACTGAA. The chain links TRBV7-9 to TRBJ1-1; 8 nucleotides line up with TRBD1. The read falls 3 residues short of the CDR3 end, and the missing part is taken from the germline J gene. Germline values: CDR1 SEHNR, CDR2 FQNEAQ (reference sequence). The V segment lost 5 bases and the J segment 1 base; nucleotides outside the gene matches: 6. This CDR3 contains 15 residues.

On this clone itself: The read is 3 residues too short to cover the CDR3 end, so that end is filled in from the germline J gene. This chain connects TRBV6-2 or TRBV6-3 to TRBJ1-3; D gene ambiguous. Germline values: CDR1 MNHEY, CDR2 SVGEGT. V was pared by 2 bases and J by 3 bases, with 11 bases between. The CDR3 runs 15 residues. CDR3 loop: CASSYLPELGNTIYF. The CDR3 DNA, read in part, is TGTGCCAGCAGTTACCTACCCGAGCTTGGAAACACC.

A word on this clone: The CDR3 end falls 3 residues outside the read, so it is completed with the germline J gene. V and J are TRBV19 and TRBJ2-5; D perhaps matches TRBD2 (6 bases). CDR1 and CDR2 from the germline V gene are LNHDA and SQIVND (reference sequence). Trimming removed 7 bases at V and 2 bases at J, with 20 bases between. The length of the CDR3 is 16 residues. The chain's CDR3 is CASTSSGGPLQETQYF. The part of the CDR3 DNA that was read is TGTGCCAGTACGAGTAGCGGAGGCCCCCTTCAAGAGACC.

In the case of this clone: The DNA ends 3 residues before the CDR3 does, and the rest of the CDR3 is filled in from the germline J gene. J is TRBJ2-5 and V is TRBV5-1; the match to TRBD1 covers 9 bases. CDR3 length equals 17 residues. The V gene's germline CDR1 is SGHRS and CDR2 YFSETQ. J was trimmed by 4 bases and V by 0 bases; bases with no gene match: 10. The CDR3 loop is CASSLAGTGMLGETQYF. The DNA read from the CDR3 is TGCGCCAGCAGCTTGGCCGGGACAGGGATGCTGGGAGAGACC. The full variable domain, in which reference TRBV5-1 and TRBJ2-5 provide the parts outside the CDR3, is KAGVTQTPRYLIKTRGQQVTLSCSPISGHRSVSWYQQTPGQGLQFLFEYFSETQRNKGNFPGRFSGRQFSNSRSEMNVSTLELGDSALYLCASSLAGTGMLGETQYFGPGTRLLVL.

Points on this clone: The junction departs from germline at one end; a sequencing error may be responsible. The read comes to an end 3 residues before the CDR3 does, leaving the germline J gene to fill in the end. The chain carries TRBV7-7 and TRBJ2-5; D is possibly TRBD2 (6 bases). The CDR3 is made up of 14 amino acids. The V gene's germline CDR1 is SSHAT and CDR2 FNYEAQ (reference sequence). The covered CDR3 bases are TGTGCTAGCAGCGCTAGGACCGGGGGAGAGACC. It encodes CASSARTGGET. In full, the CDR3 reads CASSARTGGETQYF.

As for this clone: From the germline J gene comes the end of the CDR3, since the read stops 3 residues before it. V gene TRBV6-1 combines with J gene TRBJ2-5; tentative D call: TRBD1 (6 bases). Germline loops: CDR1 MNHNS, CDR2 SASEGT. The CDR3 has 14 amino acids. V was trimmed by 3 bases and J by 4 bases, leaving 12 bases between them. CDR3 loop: CASSEQGRVETQYF. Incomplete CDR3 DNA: TGTGCCAGCAGTGAGCAGGGGCGGGTAGAGACC.

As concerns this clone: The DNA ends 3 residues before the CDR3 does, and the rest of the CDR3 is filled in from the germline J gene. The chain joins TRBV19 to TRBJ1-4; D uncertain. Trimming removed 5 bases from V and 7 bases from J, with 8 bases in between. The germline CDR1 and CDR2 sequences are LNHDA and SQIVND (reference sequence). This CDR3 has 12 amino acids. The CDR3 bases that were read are TGTGCCAGTAGTGTTAAAGGTGAAAAA. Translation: CASSVKGEK. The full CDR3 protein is CASSVKGEKLFF.

The CDR3 loop reads CASSTRLAGTDTQYF. The CDR3 bases that were read are TGTGCCAGCAGTACGAGACTAGCGGGAACAGATACG. The rearrangement joins TRBV27 to TRBJ2-3, with 11 bases that match TRBD2. From the germline J gene comes the end of the CDR3, since the read stops 3 residues before it. The germline V gene encodes CDR1 MNHEY and CDR2 SMNVEV (reference sequence). The CDR3 spans 15 residues. V was pared by 5 bases and J by 3 bases, with 4 bases of the junction left unmatched.

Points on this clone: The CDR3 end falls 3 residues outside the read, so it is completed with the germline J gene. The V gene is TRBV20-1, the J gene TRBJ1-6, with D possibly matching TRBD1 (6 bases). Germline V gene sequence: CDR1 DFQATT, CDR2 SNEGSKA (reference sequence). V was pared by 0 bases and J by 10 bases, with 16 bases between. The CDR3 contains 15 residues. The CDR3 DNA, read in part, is TGCAGTGCTAGAGAGGACAGTTCCCTCGAGTCACCC. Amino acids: CSAREDSSLESP. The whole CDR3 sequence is CSAREDSSLESPLHF.

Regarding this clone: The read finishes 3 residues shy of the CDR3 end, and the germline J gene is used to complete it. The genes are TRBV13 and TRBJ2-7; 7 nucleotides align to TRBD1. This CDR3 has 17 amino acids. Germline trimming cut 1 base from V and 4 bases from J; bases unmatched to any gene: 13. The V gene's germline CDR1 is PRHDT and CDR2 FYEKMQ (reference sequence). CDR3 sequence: CASSLEGAGEILYEQYF. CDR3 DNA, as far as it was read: TGTGCCAGCAGCTTAGAGGGGGCAGGGGAGATTCTGTACGAG.

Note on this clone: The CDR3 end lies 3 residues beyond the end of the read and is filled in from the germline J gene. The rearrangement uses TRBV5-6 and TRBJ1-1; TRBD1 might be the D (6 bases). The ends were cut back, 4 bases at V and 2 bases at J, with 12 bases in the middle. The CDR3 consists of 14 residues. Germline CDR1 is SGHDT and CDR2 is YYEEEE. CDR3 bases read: TGTGCCAGCAGCCTCCGACAGGCAAACACTGAA. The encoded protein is CASSLRQANTE. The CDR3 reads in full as CASSLRQANTEAFF.

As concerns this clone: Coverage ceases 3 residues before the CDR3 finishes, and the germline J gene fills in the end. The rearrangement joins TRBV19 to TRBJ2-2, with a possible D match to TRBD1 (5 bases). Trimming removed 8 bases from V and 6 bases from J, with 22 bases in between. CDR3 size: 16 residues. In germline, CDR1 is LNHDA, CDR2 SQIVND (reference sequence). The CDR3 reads CASYRKTGRPSGELFF. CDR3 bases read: TGTGCCAGTTATAGGAAAACAGGCCGACCGTCCGGGGAG.

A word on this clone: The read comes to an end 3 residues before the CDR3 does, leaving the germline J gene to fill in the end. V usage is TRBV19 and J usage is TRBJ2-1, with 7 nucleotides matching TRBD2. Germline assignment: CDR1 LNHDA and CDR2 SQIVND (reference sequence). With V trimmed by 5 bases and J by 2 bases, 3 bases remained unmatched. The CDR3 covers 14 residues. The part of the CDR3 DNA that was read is TGTGCCAGTAGTGGGGGACTACCCTACAATGAG. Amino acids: CASSGGLPYNE. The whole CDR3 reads CASSGGLPYNEQFF.

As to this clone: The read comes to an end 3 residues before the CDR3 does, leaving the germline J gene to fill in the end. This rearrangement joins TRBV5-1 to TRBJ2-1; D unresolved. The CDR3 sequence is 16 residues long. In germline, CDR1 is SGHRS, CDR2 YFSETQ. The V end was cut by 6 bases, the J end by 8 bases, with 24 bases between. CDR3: CASTADAGQASYEQFF. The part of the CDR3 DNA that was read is TGCGCCAGCACCGCCGATGCAGGCCAAGCTTCGTATGAG. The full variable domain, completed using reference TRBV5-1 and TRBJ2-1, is KAGVTQTPRYLIKTRGQQVTLSCSPISGHRSVSWYQQTPGQGLQFLFEYFSETQRNKGNFPGRFSGRQFSNSRSEMNVSTLELGDSALYLCASTADAGQASYEQFFGPGTRLTVL.

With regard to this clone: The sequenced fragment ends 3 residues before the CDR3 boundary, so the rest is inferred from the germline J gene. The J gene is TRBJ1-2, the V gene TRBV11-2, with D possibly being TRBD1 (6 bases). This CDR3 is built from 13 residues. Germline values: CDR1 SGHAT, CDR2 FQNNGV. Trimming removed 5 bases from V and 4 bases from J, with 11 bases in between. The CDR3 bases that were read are TGTGCCAGCAGCCCATCGGACAGCTATGGC. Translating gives CASSPSDSYG. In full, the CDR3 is CASSPSDSYGYTF.